The sequence of this T cell receptor beta chain was determined in a study of shared clonotypes between healthy human individuals. V was shortened by 4 bases and J by 2 bases, with 13 bases between the two germline ends. Per the germline V gene, CDR1 is SGHTA and CDR2 is FQGTGA. This CDR3 is 15 amino acids long. The repertoire was sequenced with immunoSEQ multiplex PCR; TCRdb's copy has only in-frame clones and lacks some. The profile shows more than 2,000,000 clones, around nine tenths of them singletons. The chain has TRBV7-3 and TRBJ2-3; no firm D call. The clonotype originates from a man aged 18 to 30 in good health. Sequenced material: naive CD4+ T cells sorted from blood. This sample's subset: CD45RA+ positively selected. Written as DNA, the CDR3 is TGTGCCAGCAGCTCCCAAGGCGGTAACACAGATACGCAGTATTTT. Its protein product is CASSSQGGNTDTQYF.